This T cell receptor beta chain appears in the sequencing data of a study of shared clonotypes between healthy human individuals. Study outcomes and limitations: Among non-shared clonotypes, generation probabilities were lower than among those shared by all four donors.

The donor cohort consisted entirely of Caucasian adults residing in Nashville, Tennessee. On this clone: The target antigen is unknown.

Germline CDR1 is GTSNPN and CDR2 is SVGIG (reference sequence). V lost 0 bases, J lost 5 bases, and 8 bases lay in between. This CDR3 is built from 13 residues. The assay ran at deep level. Sequencing used immunoSEQ multiplex PCR; TCRdb keeps in-frame clones, though not all of them. The sample carries a few million clones, around nine tenths recorded once. The clonotype comes from a man aged 18 to 30 in good health. Sample: naive CD4+ T cells sorted from blood. Documented subset: CD45RA+ positively selected. This chain joins TRBV30 and TRBJ2-1; D gene unclear. CDR3 sequence reads: CAWSVLSHNEQFF. The CDR3 coding sequence is TGTGCCTGGAGTGTATTAAGTCACAATGAGCAGTTCTTC.